The 23 T cell receptor beta chains listed next were all sequenced from one sample in a study of T cells in Graves' hyperthyroidism and ophthalmopathy. Amplification of TCR beta CDR3 regions used RNA as the template. In the first-round RT-PCR of the TCR CDR3, the HTBI primer set was used. TCRdb reprocessed the multiplex PCR reads with MiXCR, giving one entry per CDR3 protein. The table shows around 350,000 distinct CDR3 sequences, with about 18% occurring only once. Sequencing was performed on blood. The receptors were sampled from a woman aged 25 to 45 with Graves' hyperthyroidism that later progressed to Graves' ophthalmopathy.

This clonotype was seen at least ten times. The V and J genes are TRBV14 and TRBJ1-1; 9 bases match TRBD1. The junction had 4 bases not matched to a gene; V was cut back by 4 bases and J by 1 base. The germline V gene has CDR1 SGHDN and CDR2 FVKESK. The CDR3 consists of 15 residues. The CDR3 DNA sequence: TGTGCCAGCAGCCCTCTGGACAGGGGGAACACTGAAGCTTTCTTT. This translates into CASSPLDRGNTEAFF. Variable domain in full (rest from reference TRBV14 and TRBJ1-1): EAGVTQFPSHSVIEKGQTVTLRCDPISGHDNLYWYRRVMGKEIKFLLHFVKESKQDESGMPNNRFLAERTGGTYSTLKVQPAELEDSGVYFCASSPLDRGNTEAFFGQGTRLTVV.

This clonotype was found many times. This chain joins TRBV5-1 and TRBJ2-6; D gene ambiguous. This CDR3 contains 15 residues. V lost 2 bases and J lost 0, with 6 bases in between. CDR1 is SGHRS and CDR2 is YFSETQ in the germline V gene. The CDR3 is CASSFGDSGANVLTF. CDR3 DNA: TGCGCCAGCAGCTTCGGAGACTCTGGGGCCAACGTCCTGACTTTC.

This clonotype has ten or more counts. V usage is TRBV19 and J usage is TRBJ1-5; weak D call: TRBD1 (5 bases). Trimming removed 7 bases at V and 3 bases at J, with 13 bases between. This CDR3 has 14 amino acids. Germline-derived CDR1 and CDR2 are LNHDA and SQIVND (reference sequence). The CDR3 is CASKGIWSNQPQHF. CDR3 in DNA: TGTGCCAGTAAGGGGATCTGGTCCAATCAGCCCCAGCATTTT.

V gene TRBV4-1 combines with J gene TRBJ2-2, with a weak D call TRBD1 (5 bases). V was trimmed by 4 bases and J by 6 bases, leaving 12 bases between them. Germline assignment: CDR1 MGHRA and CDR2 YSYEKL. The CDR3 sequence is 14 residues long. In DNA, the CDR3 is TGCGCCAGCAGCCTCCCAGGGCTCCCCGGGGAGCTGTTTTTT. It codes for CASSLPGLPGELFF.

This clonotype was observed at least ten times. The V gene is TRBV11-2, the J gene TRBJ2-6, with D tentatively TRBD1 (5 bases). CDR1 SGHAT and CDR2 FQNNGV come from the germline V gene. The CDR3 is 13 amino acids. The V end was cut by 5 bases, the J end by 4 bases, with 6 bases between. The DNA of the CDR3 is TGTGCCAGCAGCCGGACAGGGGCCAACGTCCTGACTTTC. Translating it yields CASSRTGANVLTF.

To note about this clonotype: This may arise from a read error, as a much more abundant clone is one base away. The V and J genes are TRBV6-2 or TRBV6-3 and TRBJ2-1; D remains ambiguous. Germline V gene data show CDR1 as MNHEY and CDR2 as SVGEGT. The CDR3 runs to 15 residues. CDR3 bases: TGTACCAGCAGTTACAATAGGGCGGCCTACAATGAGCAGTTCTTC. It specifies CTSSYNRAAYNEQFF.

This rearrangement joins TRBV11-2 to TRBJ1-5, with TRBD1 as a possible D gene (6 bases). V lost 1 base to trimming and J lost 6 bases, with 10 bases between them. The CDR3 extends over 14 amino acids. Germline V lookup: CDR1 SGHAT, CDR2 FQNNGV. The CDR3 DNA is TGTGCCAGCAGCTTAGGGGGGGCAGGTCAGCCCCAGCATTTT. Translation: CASSLGGAGQPQHF. The entire variable domain, with the rest obtained from reference TRBV11-2 and TRBJ1-5, is as follows: EAGVAQSPRYKIIEKRQSVAFWCNPISGHATLYWYQQILGQGPKLLIQFQNNGVVDDSQLPKDRFSAERLKGVDSTLKIQPAKLEDSAVYLCASSLGGAGQPQHFGDGTRLSIL.

V and J are TRBV29-1 and TRBJ2-2; maybe TRBD2 (5 bases). From germline, CDR1 is SQVTM and CDR2 ANQGSEA. V lost 4 bases to trimming and J lost 7 bases, with 16 bases between them. This CDR3 is 14 amino acids long. CDR3 sequence (DNA): TGCAGCGTTGCGGCCGGGGTCGGTCTCGGGGAGCTGTTTTTT. It yields the protein CSVAAGVGLGELFF.

This clonotype appeared a few times. The chain uses TRBV20-1 and TRBJ2-3, with TRBD2 matching 12 bases. The CDR3 extends over 16 amino acids. Germline CDR1 reads DFQATT; CDR2 reads SNEGSKA (reference sequence). V was clipped by 3 bases and J by 6 bases; unmatched bases: 10. Written as DNA, the CDR3 is TGCAGTGCTAGCTCCCCTAGCGGGAGGGAGGTGGATACGCAGTATTTT. Translation gives CSASSPSGREVDTQYF.

V is TRBV5-1 and J is TRBJ2-2, with 8 nucleotides matching TRBD2. The CDR3 is 14 amino acids. Trimming removed 5 bases from V and 4 bases from J; junction bases left unmatched: 4. CDR1 is SGHRS and CDR2 is YFSETQ in the germline V gene. CDR3 nucleotide sequence: TGCGCCAGCAGTGAGCGGGAGCTCACCGGGGAGCTGTTTTTT. Residues: CASSERELTGELFF.

This clonotype was counted only a few times. The V gene is TRBV7-9, the J gene TRBJ2-7, with D tentatively TRBD1 (5 bases). The germline CDR1 and CDR2 sequences are SEHNR and FQNEAQ (reference sequence). The CDR3 spans 16 residues. Trimming took 5 bases from V and 2 from J, leaving 19 bases between them. The CDR3 sequence is CASSSPPVGVPYEQYF. In DNA, the CDR3 is TGTGCCAGCAGCAGCCCTCCCGTAGGGGTCCCCTACGAGCAGTACTTC.

Many counts were recorded for this clonotype. The J gene is TRBJ2-5, the V gene TRBV7-8; either TRBD1 or TRBD2 may fit D (5 bases each). Germline lookup yields CDR1 SGHVS and CDR2 FQNEAQ. The CDR3 is 14 residues long. V lost 4 bases and J lost 4, with 13 bases in between. The CDR3 DNA reads TGTGCCAGCAGCTCGGGGCCCGTTGGAGAGACCCAGTACTTC. It is translated as CASSSGPVGETQYF.

This clonotype was seen repeatedly, ten times or more. The gene calls are TRBV19 and TRBJ2-5; TRBD2 is a possible D gene (5 bases). V was trimmed by 5 bases and J by 5 bases, leaving 15 bases between them. Germline V lookup: CDR1 LNHDA, CDR2 SQIVND (reference sequence). The CDR3 runs to 14 residues. CDR3 sequence reads: CASSRNGVQETQYF. The CDR3, as DNA: TGTGCCAGTAGTCGTAACGGGGTGCAGGAGACCCAGTACTTC.

In this sample, this clonotype turned up many times. The gene calls are TRBV11-1 and TRBJ2-7; D gene unclear. Germline V lookup: CDR1 SGHAT, CDR2 FQDESV (reference sequence). The CDR3 totals 12 residues. V gave up 7 bases and J gave up 2 bases, with 9 bases separating them. CDR3: CASKSETYEQYF. CDR3 in DNA: TGTGCCAGCAAGTCTGAAACCTACGAGCAGTACTTC. Full variable domain (rest looked up from reference TRBV11-1 and TRBJ2-7): EAEVAQSPRYKITEKSQAVAFWCDPISGHATLYWYRQILGQGPELLVQFQDESVVDDSQLPKDRFSAERLKGVDSTLKIQPAELGDSAMYLCASKSETYEQYFGPGTRLTVT.

This clonotype was counted only a few times. The V gene is TRBV15, the J gene TRBJ1-3; weak D call: TRBD1 (5 bases). The V gene lost 0 bases and the J gene lost 0 bases, with 6 bases spanning the gap. This CDR3 spans 15 amino acids. Germline assignment: CDR1 LNHNV and CDR2 YYDKDF (reference sequence). CDR3 nucleotide sequence: TGTGCCACCAGCAGAGACAGGGCCTCTGGAAACACCATATATTTT. This translates into CATSRDRASGNTIYF.

This clonotype was detected once. V and J are TRBV6-1 and TRBJ2-7; D uncertain. Germline values: CDR1 MNHNS, CDR2 SASEGT. The CDR3 is 14 amino acids. V shed 7 bases and J shed 0 bases, with 13 bases lying between them. The CDR3 region has the DNA TGTGCCAGCACCGTCGGACCCAACTCCTACGAGCAGTACTTC. It specifies CASTVGPNSYEQYF.

This clonotype was counted only a few times. The gene calls are TRBV15 and TRBJ1-1; no definite D call. The germline gives CDR1 LNHNV, CDR2 YYDKDF (reference sequence). The CDR3 contains 12 residues. V lost 0 bases and J 11 bases, leaving 10 bases between the germline ends. The CDR3 DNA is TGTGCCACCAGCAGAGATCAATTCAGGGCTTTCTTT. It specifies CATSRDQFRAFF.

This chain connects TRBV6-1 to TRBJ2-3; 9 positions agree with TRBD1. CDR1 and CDR2 from the germline V gene are MNHNS and SASEGT. CDR3 size: 17 residues. V shed 5 bases, J shed 2 bases, and the junction held 11 bases outside the gene matches. CDR3 sequence: CASSTSRQGVFTDTQYF. Written as DNA, the CDR3 is TGTGCCAGCAGTACCTCTCGACAGGGGGTTTTCACAGATACGCAGTATTTT.

This clonotype has a count of ten or more. The rearrangement uses TRBV3-1 and TRBJ1-3, with D hard to call. Trimming removed 4 bases at V and 0 bases at J, with 16 bases between. The CDR3 consists of 17 residues. Germline assignment: CDR1 LGHDT and CDR2 YNNKEL (reference sequence). The CDR3 nucleotides read TGTGCCAGCAGCCCACTACCCGTTGTTAGCTCTGGAAACACCATATATTTT. This encodes CASSPLPVVSSGNTIYF.

The chain joins TRBV30 to TRBJ2-4; D gene uncertain. Per the germline V gene, CDR1 is GTSNPN and CDR2 is SVGIG (reference sequence). Trimming cost V 0 bases and J 0 bases, with 12 bases left between them. This CDR3 contains 16 residues. The CDR3 here is CAWSVMGNLAKNIQYF. CDR3 nucleotides: TGTGCCTGGAGTGTAATGGGGAATCTAGCCAAAAACATTCAGTACTTC. Full variable domain (outside the CDR3, taken from reference TRBV30 and TRBJ2-4): SQTIHQWPATLVQPVGSPLSLECTVEGTSNPNLYWYRQAAGRGLQLLFYSVGIGQISSEVPQNLSASRPQDRQFILSSKKLLLSDSGFYLCAWSVMGNLAKNIQYFGAGTRLSVL.

This clonotype was counted many times. The chain joins TRBV7-8 to TRBJ2-7; maybe TRBD2 (5 bases). V dropped 3 bases and J dropped 9 bases, with 9 bases sitting between them. CDR3 length: 11 amino acids. CDR1 and CDR2 (germline): SGHVS, FQNEAQ. As DNA, the CDR3 is TGTGCCAGCAGCTTTGGTGGAGGGCAGTACTTC. Translating gives CASSFGGGQYF.

This clonotype was seen a few times. This chain connects TRBV3-1 to TRBJ1-2; D is possibly TRBD1 (5 bases). Trimming stripped 1 base from V and 8 bases from J, with 17 bases between. From germline, CDR1 is LGHDT and CDR2 YNNKEL (reference sequence). This CDR3 has 15 residues. CDR3 protein: CASSQASTEGIGYTF. The CDR3 DNA follows: TGTGCCAGCAGCCAAGCCTCGACAGAAGGGATAGGCTACACCTTC.

This clonotype was counted ten times or more. V is TRBV9 and J is TRBJ2-1; D gene unclear. This CDR3 region has 13 residues. V was clipped by 0 bases and J by 7 bases, with 8 bases between them. The V gene's germline CDR1 is SGDLS and CDR2 YYNGEE. The CDR3 DNA is TGTGCCAGCAGCGTAGCGACCCTGAATGAGCAGTTCTTC. This translates into CASSVATLNEQFF.